This T cell receptor (beta chain) was sequenced during a study of post-analysis software for immune sequencing data. Overall study context: Disease courses included relapsing-remitting, secondary progressive and progressive-relapsing multiple sclerosis. Study-wide results and caveats: F-measure co-clustering was strong for batch-matched samples. TRBV5-6, TRBV5-1 and TRBV20-1 belonged to a set of roughly five TRBV segments that were more frequent in patients than controls. Controls had significantly higher normalized Chao1 diversity than multiple sclerosis patients.

Unique molecular identifiers featured in each of the TCR beta cDNA libraries. Starting from around 0.96 to 9.9 million T cells, the study yielded about 500,000 cDNA molecules. Using its own MiXCR run on the PCR reads, TCRdb lists one record per CDR3 protein. The sample holds around 500,000 distinct CDR3 sequences; around a third are singletons and the top ten take approximately 6%. Concerning this clonotype itself: Its antigen remains unidentified.

Germline-derived CDR1 and CDR2 are SQVTM and ANQGSEA. The length of the CDR3 is 15 residues. V shed 6 bases and J 6 bases; nucleotides not matched to a gene: 11. The chain has TRBV29-1 and TRBJ2-1, with 10 bases matching TRBD2. Sequenced: blood. The receptor comes from a girl younger than 18 with multiple sclerosis. As DNA, the CDR3 is TGCAGCGTAGGGAGCGGGGGGGGCTTTTTCAATGAGCAGTTCTTC. Translated, it gives CSVGSGGGFFNEQFF.